Below are 24 T cell receptor beta chains sequenced from a single sample in a study of OX40 agonist ivuxolimab in advanced cancers. Repertoires were generated with immunoSEQ multiplex PCR, while TCRdb's copy carries only in-frame clones and drops some. This sample has 96,000 or so clones, with approximately 80% found just once. The source material was CD4+ or CD8+ T cells sorted from blood, sampled in a trial of the OX40 agonist ivuxolimab. The source is an adult with an advanced solid tumor such as melanoma, head and neck, liver or kidney cancer.

The gene calls are TRBV5-1 and TRBJ2-3, with 13 bases fitting TRBD2. CDR1 is SGHRS and CDR2 is YFSETQ in the germline V gene. The CDR3 runs to 15 residues. V dropped 3 bases and J dropped 8; count of bases not matched to a gene: 6. The CDR3 protein is CASSSTSGGIGTQYF. CDR3 coding DNA: TGCGCCAGCAGCTCGACTAGCGGGGGGATCGGTACGCAGTATTTT.

The rearrangement joins TRBV29-1 to TRBJ2-1; unclear D gene. Trimming cost V 4 bases and J 6 bases, with 7 bases left between them. Per germline, CDR1 SQVTM and CDR2 ANQGSEA. This CDR3 region has 11 residues. In DNA, the CDR3 is TGCAGCGTTGGCAGGACCAATGAGCAGTTCTTC. This sequence encodes CSVGRTNEQFF.

The rearrangement uses TRBV5-1 and TRBJ2-2; TRBD1 matches at 9 bases. Germline CDR1 is SGHRS and CDR2 is YFSETQ. V lost 0 bases and J lost 6; bases outside the gene matches: 6. This CDR3 comprises 16 residues. CDR3: CASSLAPGTGPGELFF. The CDR3 DNA is TGCGCCAGCAGCTTGGCCCCCGGGACAGGGCCCGGGGAGCTGTTTTTT.

V usage is TRBV27 and J usage is TRBJ2-7; the match to TRBD2 covers 8 bases. CDR1 is MNHEY and CDR2 is SMNVEV in the germline V gene (reference sequence). V lost 4 bases and J lost 3; bases outside the gene matches: 8. CDR3 length: 15 amino acids. The CDR3 sequence is CASSWDGGAGYEQYF. The DNA for the CDR3 is TGTGCCAGCAGTTGGGACGGGGGGGCCGGCTACGAGCAGTACTTC.

This sequence joins TRBV19 and TRBJ1-2; TRBD1 might be the D (5 bases). CDR3 length: 13 amino acids. CDR1 and CDR2 from the germline V gene are LNHDA and SQIVND (reference sequence). V lost 1 base, J lost 6 bases, and 9 bases lay in between. In DNA, the CDR3 is TGTGCCAGTAGTATAGCCACAGGAGATGGCTACACCTTC. It specifies CASSIATGDGYTF.

The V and J genes are TRBV10-3 and TRBJ2-7; D may match TRBD1 or TRBD2 (6 bases each). The germline CDR1 and CDR2 sequences are ENHRY and SYGVKD. The length of the CDR3 is 14 residues. V was clipped by 6 bases and J by 4 bases, with 16 bases between them. CDR3 bases: TGTGCCATCAGGGGGGGCAGTGGGAGATACGAGCAGTACTTC. Translated: CAIRGGSGRYEQYF.

J is TRBJ1-1 and V is TRBV30; D remains unclear. Germline CDR1 and CDR2: GTSNPN and SVGIG (reference sequence). This CDR3 comprises 13 residues. V was pared by 0 bases and J by 1 base, with 6 bases between. The CDR3 nucleotides read TGTGCCTGGAGTGTCGGTGCGAACACTGAAGCTTTCTTT. Amino acids: CAWSVGANTEAFF.

This chain links TRBV6-5 with TRBJ2-7; 12 nucleotides match TRBD2. The germline gives CDR1 MNHEY, CDR2 SVGAGI. This CDR3 has 14 residues. J was trimmed by 3 bases and V by 6 bases; bases with no gene match: 3. CDR3 loop: CASSWTSGDYEQYF. CDR3 DNA: TGTGCCAGCAGCTGGACTAGCGGGGACTACGAGCAGTACTTC.

This chain uses TRBV19 with TRBJ2-5; 13 bases are shared with TRBD2. This CDR3 is built from 16 residues. In germline, CDR1 is LNHDA, CDR2 SQIVND (reference sequence). The junction had 2 bases not matched to a gene; V was cut back by 3 bases and J by 1 base. The CDR3 region is CASSIRTSGSQETQYF. Here the CDR3 DNA reads TGTGCCAGTAGTATCCGGACTAGCGGGAGCCAAGAGACCCAGTACTTC.

J is TRBJ2-6 and V is TRBV6-5, with D possibly being TRBD2 (7 bases). The CDR3 has 15 amino acids. With 5 bases removed from V and 2 bases from J, the gap between germline ends came to 10 bases. Germline lookup yields CDR1 MNHEY and CDR2 SVGAGI. CDR3 residues: CASSKGGAGANVLTF. In nucleotides, the CDR3 is TGTGCCAGCAGTAAAGGGGGGGCTGGGGCCAACGTCCTGACTTTC.

The rearrangement links TRBV5-1 to TRBJ2-1; 13 bases line up with TRBD2. The CDR3 covers 15 residues. The germline V gene encodes CDR1 SGHRS and CDR2 YFSETQ. V shed 4 bases, J shed 9 bases, and the junction held 7 bases outside the gene matches. The CDR3 DNA reads as TGCGCCAGCAGCGCTACTAGCGGGGGGGCTGGTGAGCAGTTCTTC. This sequence encodes CASSATSGGAGEQFF. Full variable domain (outside the CDR3, taken from reference TRBV5-1 and TRBJ2-1): KAGVTQTPRYLIKTRGQQVTLSCSPISGHRSVSWYQQTPGQGLQFLFEYFSETQRNKGNFPGRFSGRQFSNSRSEMNVSTLELGDSALYLCASSATSGGAGEQFFGPGTRLTVL.

V usage is TRBV30 and J usage is TRBJ1-2; tentatively, D is TRBD1 (6 bases). V lost 3 bases and J 8 bases, leaving 13 bases between the germline ends. The CDR3 length is 12 residues. Germline CDR1 and CDR2: GTSNPN and SVGIG (reference sequence). The CDR3 DNA sequence: TGTGCCTGGAGGCGACAAGACAGGGGCTACACCTTC. The encoded protein is CAWRRQDRGYTF.

The J gene is TRBJ1-1, the V gene TRBV5-1, with D perhaps TRBD1 (6 bases). The CDR3 consists of 15 residues. Trimming pared 4 bases from V and 0 bases from J, leaving 13 bases between. Germline V gives CDR1 SGHRS, CDR2 YFSETQ. DNA for the CDR3: TGCGCCAGCAGCCAAATGGACAGTTTGAACACTGAAGCTTTCTTT. Translating gives CASSQMDSLNTEAFF.

This sequence joins TRBV4-3 and TRBJ2-1; 7 nucleotides match TRBD2. V dropped 1 base and J dropped 2; count of bases not matched to a gene: 2. Germline assignment: CDR1 LGHNA and CDR2 YSLEER. This CDR3 contains 15 residues. The CDR3 bases are TGCGCCAGCAGCCAAGCGGCGGGGGCCTACAATGAGCAGTTCTTC. Its protein product is CASSQAAGAYNEQFF.

The V gene is TRBV7-8, the J gene TRBJ2-6, with D unresolved. The germline V gene encodes CDR1 SGHVS and CDR2 FQNEAQ. This CDR3 has 15 amino acids. V dropped 1 base and J dropped 4 bases, with 8 bases sitting between them. CDR3 sequence reads: CASSLGPSGANVLTF. CDR3 nucleotide sequence: TGTGCCAGCAGCTTAGGCCCCTCCGGGGCCAACGTCCTGACTTTC.

The chain employs TRBV10-2 and TRBJ2-7; the match to TRBD2 covers 9 bases. Trimming removed 6 bases from V and 5 bases from J; junction bases left unmatched: 17. The CDR3 totals 17 residues. Germline V gives CDR1 WSHSY, CDR2 SAAADI. The CDR3 here is CASSGPGLAGRRDEQYF. CDR3 nucleotide sequence: TGCGCCAGCAGCGGGCCGGGACTAGCCGGGAGAAGGGACGAGCAGTACTTC.

The chain recombines TRBV19 with TRBJ2-1; 8 positions agree with TRBD2. V dropped 6 bases and J dropped 0; count of bases not matched to a gene: 4. The germline gives CDR1 LNHDA, CDR2 SQIVND (reference sequence). The CDR3 totals 15 residues. In DNA, the CDR3 is TGTGCCAGTAGGGAGCGGGAGCTCTCCTACAATGAGCAGTTCTTC. Its protein is CASRERELSYNEQFF.

The CDR3: CASSEAGSTDTQYF. In nucleotides, the CDR3 is TGTGCCAGCAGCGAAGCGGGAAGCACAGATACGCAGTATTTT. This sequence joins TRBV9 and TRBJ2-3, with 7 bases that match TRBD2. The CDR3 runs 14 residues. The germline CDR1 and CDR2 sequences are SGDLS and YYNGEE. J gave up 0 bases and V 3 bases, and 1 base lay outside the gene matches. The whole variable domain, remainder taken from reference TRBV9 and TRBJ2-3, is DSGVTQTPKHLITATGQRVTLRCSPRSGDLSVYWYQQSLDQGLQFLIQYYNGEERAKGNILERFSAQQFPDLHSELNLSSLELGDSALYFCASSEAGSTDTQYFGPGTRLTVL.

V gene TRBV5-1 combines with J gene TRBJ1-1; no clear D gene. Germline V gene data show CDR1 as SGHRS and CDR2 as YFSETQ. The CDR3 contains 13 residues. Trimming took off 6 bases at V and 2 bases at J, with 11 bases between the two ends. The CDR3 coding sequence is TGCGCCAGCAACGGTCAGAAAAACACTGAAGCTTTCTTT. This encodes CASNGQKNTEAFF.

The chain links TRBV12-5 to TRBJ2-7, with D perhaps matching TRBD1 or TRBD2 (5 bases each). Looked up from germline, CDR1 is LGHNT and CDR2 is FRNRAP. Between the trimmed V and J ends, which lost 1 base and 6 bases, there was a span of 16 bases. The CDR3 is made up of 15 amino acids. Here the CDR3 DNA reads TGTGCTAGTGGTTTGGGACAGAATAGCGCATTCGAGCAGTACTTC. Its protein is CASGLGQNSAFEQYF.

The rearrangement links TRBV5-6 to TRBJ1-2; D is ambiguous. V was pared by 4 bases and J by 0 bases, with 7 bases between. This CDR3 spans 13 amino acids. Germline V gene lookup returns CDR1 SGHDT and CDR2 YYEEEE. The CDR3 protein is CASSPGTNYGYTF. As DNA, the CDR3 is TGTGCCAGCAGCCCCGGGACTAACTATGGCTACACCTTC. The whole variable domain, filled in from reference TRBV5-6 and TRBJ1-2, reads DAGVTQSPTHLIKTRGQQVTLRCSPKSGHDTVSWYQQALGQGPQFIFQYYEEEERQRGNFPDRFSGHQFPNYSSELNVNALLLGDSALYLCASSPGTNYGYTFGSGTRLTVV.

With regard to this clone: Other DNA sequences of this sample code for an identical CDR3. The V gene is TRBV18, the J gene TRBJ1-1; D remains unclear. CDR3 length equals 11 residues. The germline gives CDR1 KGHSH, CDR2 LQKENI. Trimming removed 3 bases at V and 5 bases at J, with 4 bases between. The CDR3: CASSPDTEAFF. CDR3 bases: TGTGCCAGCTCACCGGATACTGAAGCTTTCTTT.

This clone was detected once. This sequence joins TRBV10-3 and TRBJ2-3, with 7 bases lining up with TRBD2. Germline assignment: CDR1 ENHRY and CDR2 SYGVKD. V gave up 10 bases and J gave up 3 bases; unmatched junction bases: 10. The CDR3 is 14 amino acids. The CDR3 region has the DNA TGTGCCACTGCCAGCGGGATAGGTACAGATACGCAGTATTTT. It is translated as CATASGIGTDTQYF.

The genes are TRBV16 and TRBJ1-4; D is possibly TRBD1 (5 bases). Germline CDR1 and CDR2: KGHSY and FQNENV. The CDR3 consists of 14 residues. The germline V and J ends were trimmed by 3 bases and 7 bases, with 12 bases remaining between them. Here the CDR3 reads CASSHLREREKLFF. The CDR3 region has the DNA TGTGCCAGCAGCCACCTCAGGGAACGTGAAAAACTGTTTTTT.